This is a list of T cell receptor beta chains from one sample in a study of cytomegalovirus exposure and HLA in healthy donors. TCRdb keeps only in-frame clones here, not all; method: immunoSEQ multiplex PCR. This sample has 150,000 to 180,000 clones; 80% occur once, and the top ten carry over 5%. The specimen sequenced was PBMCs. These receptors were collected from a woman aged 35 to 49 in good health and CMV-seropositive. CDR3s include the opening cysteine and the closing phenylalanine or tryptophan. Fields, in order: V gene, J gene, CDR3 protein.

>TRBV29-1|-
CSVPPRTTSLGEQYF
>TRBV5-5|TRBJ2-1
CASSLRTDPYNEQFF
>TRBV6-1|TRBJ2-1
CASSEGLVFFNEQFF
>TRBV11-3|TRBJ2-2
CASSSTRTGELFF
>TRBV4-2|TRBJ1-2
CASSQDPGGYTF
>TRBV7-2|TRBJ2-3
CASSLGLAGLQYF
>TRBV27|TRBJ1-4
CASSKGVREKLFF
>TRBV27|TRBJ2-3
CASSLATGTSTDTQYF
>TRBV7-3|TRBJ2-3
CASSPGTPTSTDTQYF
>TRBV23-1|TRBJ2-4
CASSWGQGRTKNIQYF
>TRBV7-3|TRBJ2-1
CASSLKGGSNHNEQFF
>TRBV18|TRBJ1-1
CASSPDRAHTEAFF
>TRBV11-1|TRBJ2-7
CASSSLDRGRYEQYF
>TRBV28|TRBJ2-3
CASSLSQTGVTDTQYF
>TRBV2|TRBJ1-5
CASSDLDRAYQPQHF
>TRBV25-1|TRBJ1-4
CASSGLFNEKLFF
>TRBV28|TRBJ2-7
CASSLADRGPSPYEQYF
>TRBV19|TRBJ2-5
CASSIVLAGVETQYF
>TRBV5-6|TRBJ1-1
CASSLGQVNTEAFF
>TRBV5-4|TRBJ2-1
CASSTSSGSRDNEQFF
>TRBV7-9|TRBJ1-1
CASSLGSTLTGNTEAFF
>TRBV18|TRBJ2-1
CASSPSYGGHEQFF
>TRBV6-1|TRBJ1-2
CASSERDRGPNGYTF
>TRBV6-5|TRBJ2-7
CASSSAGGPYEQYF
>TRBV13|TRBJ1-2
CASSPLRDRGPDGYTF
>TRBV13|TRBJ2-3
CASSKDRGRRDTQYF
>TRBV10-3|TRBJ2-5
CAISETSGTVEETQYF
>TRBV28|TRBJ1-3
CAGSIQGHSGNTIYF
>TRBV28|TRBJ2-7
CASSSGSYEQYF
>TRBV15|TRBJ2-1
CATSRDGRQGAVFYEQFF
>TRBV11-2|TRBJ2-5
CASSLVVAGEWETQYF
>TRBV7-7|TRBJ2-1
CASSFQPGGGVGNEQFF
>TRBV6-1|TRBJ1-1
CASSDTRNTEAFF
>TRBV27|TRBJ1-3
CASRLQGASGNTIYF
>TRBV7-2|TRBJ2-1
CASSLLAGGNNEQFF
>TRBV5-4|TRBJ2-1
CASRGTSGSVGYNEQFF
>TRBV14|TRBJ2-2
CASSQTSGRDTGELFF
>TRBV5-1|TRBJ1-2
CASSLDRTLYGYTF
>TRBV7-9|TRBJ2-1
CASSLGQTVSNEQFF
>TRBV11-2|TRBJ2-5
CASSLAGQGAREQYF
>TRBV4-1|TRBJ2-7
CASSQTSGSYEQYF
>TRBV28|TRBJ1-5
CAVWTPSDQPQHF
>TRBV28|TRBJ2-2
CASSGGQTDTGELFF
>TRBV19|TRBJ2-7
CASSRLAGAYEQYF
>TRBV7-2|TRBJ2-1
CASSLETFSSYNEQFF
>TRBV5-6|TRBJ2-5
CASSLIAGGPLETQYF
>TRBV7-2|TRBJ1-5
CASSLVSQPQHF
>TRBV18|TRBJ1-1
CASSPGQGHTEAFF
>TRBV5-6|TRBJ2-7
CASRLAGGSSYEQYF
>TRBV19|TRBJ1-5
CASSIGSGDRGISNQPQHF
>TRBV9|TRBJ2-5
CASSVAGSPQETQYF
>TRBV6-1|TRBJ1-2
CASRPGQGANYGYTF
>TRBV27|TRBJ1-2
CASSKDRGVYGYTF
>TRBV18|TRBJ1-5
CASSLRTEGNQPQHF
>TRBV2|TRBJ1-5
CASRRQGSNQPQHF
>TRBV28|TRBJ2-7
CASREGGRAYEQYF
>TRBV7-7|TRBJ2-1
CASSPSGIHEQFF
>TRBV11-3|TRBJ2-7
CASSLEAGTQYF